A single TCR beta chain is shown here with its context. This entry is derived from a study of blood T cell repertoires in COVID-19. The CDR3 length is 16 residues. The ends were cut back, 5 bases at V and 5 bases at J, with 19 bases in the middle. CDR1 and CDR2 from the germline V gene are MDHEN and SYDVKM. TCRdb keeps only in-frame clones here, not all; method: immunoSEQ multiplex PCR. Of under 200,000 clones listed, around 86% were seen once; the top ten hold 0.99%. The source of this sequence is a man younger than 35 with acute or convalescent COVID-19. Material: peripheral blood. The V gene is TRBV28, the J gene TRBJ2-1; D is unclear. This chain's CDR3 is CASSPWARRRNNEQFF. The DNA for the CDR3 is TGTGCCAGCAGTCCTTGGGCCCGACGTAGGAACAATGAGCAGTTCTTC. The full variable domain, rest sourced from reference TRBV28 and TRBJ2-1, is DVKVTQSSRYLVKRTGEKVFLECVQDMDHENMFWYRQDPGLGLRLIYFSYDVKMKEKGDIPEGYSVSREKKERFSLILESASTNQTSMYLCASSPWARRRNNEQFFGPGTRLTVL.